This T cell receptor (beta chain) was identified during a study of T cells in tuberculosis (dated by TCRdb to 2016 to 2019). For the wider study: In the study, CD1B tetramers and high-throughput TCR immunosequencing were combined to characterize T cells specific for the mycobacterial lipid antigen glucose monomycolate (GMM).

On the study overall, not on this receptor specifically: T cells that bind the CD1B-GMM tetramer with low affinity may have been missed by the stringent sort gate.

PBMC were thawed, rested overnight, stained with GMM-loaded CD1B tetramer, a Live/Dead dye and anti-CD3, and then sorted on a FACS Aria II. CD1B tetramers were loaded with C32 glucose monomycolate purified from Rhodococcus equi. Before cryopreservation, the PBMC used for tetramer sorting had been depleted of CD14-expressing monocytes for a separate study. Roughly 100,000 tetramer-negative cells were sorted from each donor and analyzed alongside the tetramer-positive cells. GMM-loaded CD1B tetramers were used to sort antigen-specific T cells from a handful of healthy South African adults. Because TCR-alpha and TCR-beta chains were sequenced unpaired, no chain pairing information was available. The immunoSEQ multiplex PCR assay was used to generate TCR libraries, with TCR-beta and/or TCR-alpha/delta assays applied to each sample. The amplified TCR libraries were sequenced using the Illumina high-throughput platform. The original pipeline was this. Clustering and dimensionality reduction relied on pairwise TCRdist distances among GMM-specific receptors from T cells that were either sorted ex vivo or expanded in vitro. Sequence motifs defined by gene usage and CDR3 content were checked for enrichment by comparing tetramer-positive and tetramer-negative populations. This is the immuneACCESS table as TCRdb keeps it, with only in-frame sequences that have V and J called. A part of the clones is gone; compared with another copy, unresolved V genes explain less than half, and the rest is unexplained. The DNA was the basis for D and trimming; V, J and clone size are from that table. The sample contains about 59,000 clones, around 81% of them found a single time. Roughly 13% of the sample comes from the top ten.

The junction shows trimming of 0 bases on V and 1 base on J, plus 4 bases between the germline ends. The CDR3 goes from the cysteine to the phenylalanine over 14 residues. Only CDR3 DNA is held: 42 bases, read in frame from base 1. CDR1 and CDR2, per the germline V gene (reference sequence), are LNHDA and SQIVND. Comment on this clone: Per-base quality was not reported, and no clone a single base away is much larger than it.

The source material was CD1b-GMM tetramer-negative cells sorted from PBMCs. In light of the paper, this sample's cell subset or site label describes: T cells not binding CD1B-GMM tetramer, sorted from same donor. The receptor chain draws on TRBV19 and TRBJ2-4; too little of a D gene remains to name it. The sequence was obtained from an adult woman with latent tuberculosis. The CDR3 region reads CASSIDRAKNIQYF. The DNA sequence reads TGTGCCAGTAGTATAGACAGGGCCAAAAACATTCAGTACTTC.